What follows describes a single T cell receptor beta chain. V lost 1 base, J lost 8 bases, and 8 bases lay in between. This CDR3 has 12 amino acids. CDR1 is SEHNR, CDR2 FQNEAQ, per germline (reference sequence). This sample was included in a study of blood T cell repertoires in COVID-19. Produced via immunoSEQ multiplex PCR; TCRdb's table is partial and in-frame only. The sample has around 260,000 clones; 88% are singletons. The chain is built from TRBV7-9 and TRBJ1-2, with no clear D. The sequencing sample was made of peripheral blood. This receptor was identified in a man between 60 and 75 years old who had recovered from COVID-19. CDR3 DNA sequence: TGTGCCAGCAGCTTAGAGGTGCGGGGCTACACCTTC. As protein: CASSLEVRGYTF.